This T cell receptor beta chain stems from a study of T cell responses to AZD1222 COVID-19 vaccine (dated by TCRdb to the early 2020s). Context from the whole study: TCR sequencing was performed for 230 to 250 trial participants, of whom about 200 were given two doses of AZD1222 and 26 were given two doses of MenACWY control vaccine. Trial participants were enrolled by age into 18-55, 56-69 and 70-plus year subgroups, with roughly 160, 29 and 62 TCR-sequenced participants respectively. Study-wide conclusions, independent of this receptor: Reportedly, close to half of the unique spike-specific TCRs recognized epitopes lying outside the regions that are mutated in the B.1.351 and B.1.1.7 variants. Conclusions about previously exposed vaccinees are limited, since just a handful of AZD1222 recipients were seropositive for SARS-CoV-2 at baseline. After two AZD1222 doses, spike-specific TCR breadth and depth were significantly higher than at day 0 and than in MenACWY recipients. The whole spike protein was spanned by vaccine-associated CD4 TCRs, and dominant responses were seen in regions 160-218 and 743-854. Participants were mostly white British, with more females than males. The authors suggested clonal diversity may have been underestimated. The 56-69-year group was small, and its depth increase did not reach significance, likely because of low power. Because no samples from the day 14 peak response were available, repertoires could be characterized only after the peak T cell response.

Trimming removed 4 bases from V and 6 bases from J; the gene matches leave 9 bases unexplained. As encoded in the germline V gene, CDR1 is SGHTA while CDR2 is FQGNSA. The CDR3, cysteine through phenylalanine, is 15 amino acids long. Only the CDR3 DNA stays, 45 bases, in frame from base 1. In the case of this clone: The antigen this receptor binds is unknown. No base quality values were provided; no much bigger clone lies one nucleotide off.

The sample's time point label, in plain terms: about 28 days (+/-7) after the second vaccine dose. AZD1222 recipients with second doses at about 4 weeks or about 12 weeks were pooled, because spike-specific TCR depth and breadth did not differ between schedules. The vaccinee samples were drawn from two UK trials, COV001 and COV002, one of which was a single-blind randomized controlled phase 2/3 trial testing AZD1222 (ChAdOx1 nCoV-19) in healthy adults. For TCRbeta chain sequencing, PBMC samples from trial participants were taken at day 0 and at day 28 after the second dose. The CDR3 regions of human TCRbeta chains were analyzed by immunosequencing. The authors' pipeline ran thus. TCRs in the repertoires were matched against a reference library of SARS-CoV-2-specific TCRs that had been generated with the MIRA antigen-specificity platform. Breadth was defined as the fraction of unique TCRs that were SARS-CoV-2-associated. Depth was defined as the fraction of total T cells that were SARS-CoV-2-associated. Each spike-specific TCR was assigned to its reactive spike region and to a CD4 or CD8 class using the MIRA data. Log10-transformed breadth and depth values were compared by one-way ANOVA with Sidak's multiple comparisons tests. Not all clones reach the TCRdb copy of this immuneACCESS table, which keeps in-frame sequences only. Checked studies attribute under half of the gap to unresolved V genes and leave the rest unexplained. V and J calls and clone size follow that table, whereas D and trimming were derived from the DNA. This sample holds about 6,100 clones; over 75% were observed only once. Less than 20% of the sample is held by the ten biggest clonotypes.

Sequenced material: peripheral blood, taken 28 days after the second AZD1222 dose. This TCR derives from an adult who received the AZD1222 COVID-19 vaccine. The rearranged segments are TRBV7-2 and TRBJ1-2; TRBD1 agrees with 9 junctional bases. The sequenced DNA: TGTGCCAGCAGCTCGTATACAGGGGGCCAGAATGGCTACACCTTC. Its protein reads: CASSSYTGGQNGYTF. Joined to the reference TRBV7-2 and TRBJ1-2 proteins, this CDR3 gives the full variable domain: GAGVSQSPSNKVTEKGKDVELRCDPISGHTALYWYRQSLGQGLEFLIYFQGNSAPDKSGLPSDRFSAERTGGSVSTLTIQRTQQEDSAVYLCASSSYTGGQNGYTFGSGTRLTVV.